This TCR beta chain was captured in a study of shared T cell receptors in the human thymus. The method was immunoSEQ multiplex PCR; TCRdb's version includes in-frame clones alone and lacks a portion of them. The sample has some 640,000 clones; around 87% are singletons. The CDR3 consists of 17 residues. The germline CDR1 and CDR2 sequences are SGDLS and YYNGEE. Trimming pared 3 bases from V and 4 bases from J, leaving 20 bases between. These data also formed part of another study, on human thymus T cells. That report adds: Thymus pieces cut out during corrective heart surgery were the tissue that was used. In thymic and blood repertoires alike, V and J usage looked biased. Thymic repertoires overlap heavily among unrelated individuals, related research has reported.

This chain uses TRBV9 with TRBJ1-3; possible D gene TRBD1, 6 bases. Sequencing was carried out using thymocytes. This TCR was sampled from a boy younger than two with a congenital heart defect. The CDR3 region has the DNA TGTGCCAGCAGCGGGGGGGGACATCCCACGGCAGGAAACACCATATATTTT. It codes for CASSGGGHPTAGNTIYF.